A selection of T cell receptor beta chains follows, all from one sample in a study of Ad26.COV2.S vaccination and SARS-CoV-2 variants. Some clones are missing from TCRdb's copy, which holds only in-frame ones; the method was immunoSEQ multiplex PCR. This table holds a few hundred thousand clones, roughly 90% found once. Sample: peripheral blood, taken in a trial of Ad26.COV2.S vaccine versus placebo. Receptors originate from a person aged 18-65 years who received the Ad26.COV2.S COVID-19 vaccine or a placebo. Both conserved end residues are trimmed from each CDR3.

length: 14
V: TRBV27
J: TRBJ2-7
CDR3: ASIPFGTGGSYEQY

length: 13
V: TRBV24-1
J: TRBJ2-3
CDR3: ATGDSGGGPDTQY

length: 12
V: TRBV6-2/TRBV6-3
J: TRBJ2-7
CDR3: ASSYRGQSYEQY

length: 13
V: TRBV6-5
J: TRBJ2-3
CDR3: ASSSRRTSRDTQY

length: 14
V: TRBV27
J: TRBJ1-5
CDR3: ASSLGALPSNQPQH

length: 12
V: TRBV19
J: TRBJ2-3
CDR3: ASSIPENTDTQY

length: 13
V: TRBV19
J: TRBJ2-7
CDR3: ASSRRADFGYEQY

length: 14
V: TRBV7-9
J: TRBJ2-7
CDR3: ASSPLKALEGYEQY

length: 13
V: TRBV18
J: TRBJ1-2
CDR3: ASSPPTGQNYGYT

length: 13
V: TRBV7-8
J: TRBJ1-6
CDR3: ASSLAGGNNSPLH

length: 11
V: TRBV6-5
J: TRBJ1-3
CDR3: ASMTSFGNTIY

length: 12
V: TRBV27
J: TRBJ1-1
CDR3: ASSWSGGNTEAF

length: 9
V: TRBV15
J: TRBJ1-3
CDR3: ATRVYNTIY

length: 11
V: TRBV30
J: TRBJ1-2
CDR3: AWSSGRAYGYT

length: 18
V: TRBV4-1
J: TRBJ2-6
CDR3: ASSQDTWDRGLTGANVLT

length: 15
V: TRBV7-8
J: TRBJ1-6
CDR3: ASSSDWVGSYNSPLH

length: 10
V: TRBV3-1/TRBV3-2
J: TRBJ2-5
CDR3: ASSQDLGTQY

length: 13
V: TRBV4-1
J: TRBJ2-1
CDR3: ASSQLQGVLEEQF

length: 14
V: TRBV4-3
J: TRBJ1-4
CDR3: ASSQASRIRGEKLF

length: 16
V: TRBV5-6
J: TRBJ1-1
CDR3: ASSLVVPGTGLNTEAF

length: 12
V: TRBV3-1/TRBV3-2
J: TRBJ2-3
CDR3: ASSQRGAADTQY

length: 14
V: TRBV28
J: TRBJ1-6
CDR3: ASSLYFRGPGSPLH

length: 10
V: TRBV30
J: TRBJ1-1
CDR3: AWKRTNTEAF

length: 11
V: TRBV7-9
J: TRBJ1-2
CDR3: ASSSDRLGGYT

length: 11
V: TRBV4-1
J: TRBJ1-1
CDR3: ASSLNLNTEAF

length: 13
V: TRBV6-5
J: TRBJ1-5
CDR3: ASRPTVASNQPQH

length: 13
V: TRBV4-1
J: TRBJ1-6
CDR3: ASSQGDSYNSPLH

length: 13
V: TRBV4-1
J: TRBJ2-1
CDR3: ASSQFSGGYNEQF

length: 10
V: TRBV7-2
J: TRBJ2-2
CDR3: ASSSGFGELF

length: 11
V: TRBV19
J: TRBJ2-5
CDR3: ASSIVGRETQY

length: 13
V: TRBV9
J: TRBJ2-3
CDR3: ASSVGGGEADTQY

length: 13
V: TRBV4-3
J: TRBJ1-2
CDR3: ASSQATGVYYGYT

length: 12
V: TRBV24-1
J: TRBJ1-2
CDR3: ATSEPRRNYGYT

length: 14
V: TRBV6-5
J: TRBJ2-1
CDR3: ASSYSPDGYSNEQF

length: 14
V: TRBV7-9
J: TRBJ2-3
CDR3: ASSSPAAGGPDTQY

length: 14
V: TRBV5-5
J: TRBJ1-1
CDR3: ASSLRDGFMNTEAF

length: 12
V: TRBV30
J: TRBJ1-4
CDR3: AWSVNPTDEKLF

length: 10
V: TRBV28
J: TRBJ1-2
CDR3: ASMDRVGGYT

length: 14
V: TRBV4-3
J: TRBJ2-7
CDR3: ASSQDRGTVSYEQY

length: 9
V: TRBV2
J: TRBJ2-7
CDR3: ASLAAYEQY

length: 12
V: TRBV7-2
J: TRBJ1-2
CDR3: ASSSRDSYYGYT

length: 15
V: TRBV7-2
J: TRBJ1-1
CDR3: ASSEDRGPLIDTEAF

length: 11
V: TRBV6-5
J: TRBJ2-3
CDR3: ASSTGAIDTQY

length: 13
V: TRBV5-1
J: TRBJ2-1
CDR3: ASRGSQLTYNEQF

length: 16
V: TRBV4-1
J: TRBJ2-1
CDR3: ASSQVGGFSYGYNEQF

length: 11
V: TRBV12-3/TRBV12-4
J: TRBJ2-7
CDR3: ASSPHPRYEQY

length: 13
V: TRBV16
J: TRBJ1-5
CDR3: ASSQSGQGNQPQH

length: 15
V: TRBV5-1
J: TRBJ2-3
CDR3: ASSLGYGRGRTDTQY

length: 10
V: TRBV28
J: TRBJ2-4
CDR3: ASSNRVGEGY

length: 15
V: TRBV18
J: TRBJ2-1
CDR3: ASSPRGARDIYNEQF

length: 11
V: TRBV12-3/TRBV12-4
J: TRBJ2-4
CDR3: ASRDSTGNIQY

length: 12
V: TRBV27
J: TRBJ2-7
CDR3: ASSPRGGPHEQY

length: 13
V: TRBV6-6
J: TRBJ2-1
CDR3: ASSYSAGGLNEQF

length: 14
V: TRBV2
J: TRBJ2-6
CDR3: ASSAEGWTGANVLT

length: 13
V: TRBV5-1
J: TRBJ1-1
CDR3: ASSLQGGSNTEAF

length: 12
V: TRBV5-8
J: TRBJ2-1
CDR3: ASTLSTRVSEQF

length: 17
V: TRBV23-1
J: TRBJ1-2
CDR3: ASSQYRQGPSTSNYGYT